This T cell receptor (beta chain) was retrieved from a study of T cells in narcolepsy. Broader study findings: Some memory CD4+ repertoires had no autoreactive clone sequences. Autoreactive clonotypes reportedly recurred in blood of same and different patients, not controls. HCRT-specific and TRIB2-specific autoreactive clonotypes appeared among same-patient CSF and blood CD4+ clonotypes.

Notes on this clone: Its specificity is unknown.

Clones were sequenced by immunoSEQ multiplex PCR, and TCRdb holds only the in-frame ones, with some missing. This table holds 20,000 to 30,000 clones, just over 60% found once. With 6 bases removed from V and 5 bases from J, the gap between germline ends came to 7 bases. The CDR3 runs 11 residues. The germline V gene has CDR1 MNHEY and CDR2 SVGAGI. This receptor was taken from a human donor in good health. This chain links TRBV6-5 with TRBJ1-1; D uncertain. The sequencing input was memory (CD45RA-) CD4+ T cells from blood. Here the CDR3 reads CASSGGTEAFF. CDR3 coding DNA: TGTGCCAGCAGCGGTGGTACTGAAGCTTTCTTT.